These T cell receptor beta chains were read from a single sample in a study of cytomegalovirus exposure and HLA in healthy donors. TCRdb's table, derived via immunoSEQ multiplex PCR, lists solely in-frame clones and lacks some. The table lists roughly 110,000 clones, 65% to 75% of them singletons. Material: PBMCs. The receptors stem from a female donor in good health and CMV-seronegative. Both conserved end residues are trimmed from each CDR3. Fields, in order: V gene, J gene, CDR3 protein.

>TRBV29-1|TRBJ2-5
SDAGTRGETQY
>TRBV11-3|TRBJ2-3
ASSSSTGQSTDTQY
>TRBV28|TRBJ1-3
ASSSSGASGNTIY
>TRBV6-5|TRBJ2-5
ASRRDRGRQETQY
>TRBV21-1|TRBJ2-7
ASSPLKGNEQY
>TRBV6-5|TRBJ1-1
ASSYRGSEAF
>TRBV6-1|TRBJ2-6
ASSVGLQGSGANVLT
>TRBV5-1|TRBJ2-7
ASSLALGDFAYEQY
>TRBV5-5|TRBJ2-1
ASGDRVLHEQF
>TRBV6-1|TRBJ1-2
ASTGKANYGYT
>TRBV19|TRBJ2-3
ASSARRGLGGDTQY
>TRBV5-1|TRBJ2-7
ASSFGRESGDGQY
>TRBV7-9|TRBJ2-1
ASSPSGYEQF
>TRBV13|TRBJ2-7
ASRQGPGQGTDYEQY
>TRBV10-3|TRBJ2-6
AISESEGSGANVLT
>TRBV4-3|TRBJ2-5
ASSQDTSRGQETQY
>TRBV4-1|TRBJ1-2
ASSRGGPNYGYT
>TRBV9|TRBJ2-1
ASSVGSLAGVSNEQF
>TRBV6-4|TRBJ2-2
ASSQSGTNTGELF
>TRBV9|TRBJ2-3
ASSYTGTTSTDTQY
>TRBV5-1|TRBJ1-1
ASSRGWQNTEAF
>TRBV19|TRBJ2-7
ASSISRSEQY
>TRBV19|TRBJ1-2
ASSAGTGGYGYT
>TRBV27|TRBJ1-2
ASSPTIPGPYGYT
>TRBV5-1|TRBJ2-7
ASSPRDRGYEQY
>TRBV14|TRBJ2-1
ASSQVSSHNEQF
>TRBV5-1|TRBJ2-1
ASSWGREPYNEQF
>TRBV28|TRBJ1-1
ASSFGTGIMNTEAF
>TRBV4-2|TRBJ2-6
ASSQVSLGSGANVLT
>TRBV6-5|TRBJ2-2
ASSLEGVGTGELF
>TRBV10-3|TRBJ1-1
AISDPGRGHEAF
>TRBV25-1|TRBJ1-2
ASSPPRGPNYGYT
>TRBV30|TRBJ2-5
AWTVLLGLSETQY
>TRBV9|TRBJ1-5
ASSKQGRDQPQH
>TRBV6-1|TRBJ2-7
ASSEGGTVYEQY
>TRBV5-1|TRBJ1-2
ASRQEGQDGYT
>TRBV10-3|TRBJ2-5
AIKTGLAGDQTQY
>TRBV5-1|TRBJ2-3
ASSLALALSSTDTQY